The 17 T cell receptor beta chains in this list originate from one sample, sequenced in a study of breast tumors, draining lymph nodes, adjacent tissues (dated by TCRdb to 2016 to 2017). The method was multiplex PCR. Sequencing was carried out with an Illumina HiSeq 2000. The public reads were quality trimmed at Q25 with fastp and then assembled into clones with MiXCR by TCRdb, keeping productive beta chains. Records with the same CDR3 protein are collapsed into one entry carrying the most frequent genes and DNA. Within this sample are 66,000 or so distinct CDR3 sequences, with around two fifths of them counted one time only. Of the sample, over 7.5% falls within the top ten clones. Source material: breast tumor tissue. The receptors come from a female donor with breast cancer. Some clones in this sample may be carry-over from other donors' samples.

The chain recombines TRBV24-1 with TRBJ2-3; 10 positions match TRBD2. The CDR3 length is 17 residues. CDR1 and CDR2 (germline): KGHDR, SFDVKD. V lost 4 bases, J lost 3 bases, and 9 bases stayed unmatched. The CDR3 region has the DNA TGTGCCACCAGTGACTACCTAGCGGGAGATGGGACAGATACGCAGTATTTT. Amino acid sequence: CATSDYLAGDGTDTQYF.

This clonotype appeared many times. This chain joins TRBV20-1 and TRBJ2-3; D may match TRBD1 or TRBD2 (5 bases each). CDR3 size: 16 residues. From germline, CDR1 is DFQATT and CDR2 SNEGSKA (reference sequence). The ends were cut back, 0 bases at V and 6 bases at J, with 19 bases in the middle. This CDR3 is CSARDEGDLVRDTQYF. The DNA for the CDR3 is TGCAGTGCTAGAGATGAAGGGGACCTAGTCAGGGATACGCAGTATTTT.

This clonotype has a handful of counts. The rearrangement joins TRBV20-1 to TRBJ1-6; perhaps TRBD1 as D (5 bases). CDR1 is DFQATT, CDR2 SNEGSKA, per germline (reference sequence). The CDR3 has 14 residues. Between the trimmed V and J ends, which lost 1 base and 8 bases, there was a span of 12 bases. CDR3 nucleotide sequence: TGCAGTGCTAGAGTAGGACACCGCGATTCACCCCTCCACTTT. It is translated as CSARVGHRDSPLHF.

This clonotype was detected many times. Given a much more abundant clone one base away, this may be a read error. The chain links TRBV20-1 to TRBJ2-1, with D possibly being TRBD1 (6 bases). The CDR3 covers 14 residues. From germline, CDR1 is DFQATT and CDR2 SNEGSKA (reference sequence). DNA of the CDR3: TGCAGTGCTAGAGGCAGGGGAACCTACACTGAGCAGTTCTTC. This gives the protein CSARGRGTYTEQFF.

This clonotype came up once. CDR3 coding DNA: TGTGCCAGCATTAAAAGGACTAGCGGGGACACAGATACGCAGTATTTT. Its translation is CASIKRTSGDTDTQYF. The rearrangement joins TRBV2 to TRBJ2-3, with 12 bases identical to TRBD2. This CDR3 is built from 16 residues. Trimming took 7 bases from V and 2 from J; bases not matched to a gene: 7. In germline, CDR1 is SNHLY, CDR2 FYNNEI.

Concerning this clonotype itself: One base away lies a much larger clone, so this may be a sequencing read error. The chain joins TRBV5-1 to TRBJ1-2; maybe TRBD1 (5 bases). There are 14 residues in the CDR3. Germline loops: CDR1 SGHRS, CDR2 YFSETQ. Trimming took off 4 bases at V and 10 bases at J, with 20 bases between the two ends. The CDR3: CASSRLGGGGVYTF. CDR3 sequence (DNA): TGCGCCAGCAGCCGCCTTGGGGGGGGTGGTGTCTACACCTTC. Full variable domain (missing parts from reference TRBV5-1 and TRBJ1-2): KAGVTQTPRYLIKTRGQQVTLSCSPISGHRSVSWYQQTPGQGLQFLFEYFSETQRNKGNFPGRFSGRQFSNSRSEMNVSTLELGDSALYLCASSRLGGGGVYTFGSGTRLTVV.

The chain carries TRBV5-1 and TRBJ2-1; a possible D gene is TRBD1 (6 bases). The CDR3 is 15 amino acids. Trimming removed 4 bases at V and 0 bases at J, with 11 bases between. Germline assignment: CDR1 SGHRS and CDR2 YFSETQ. Here the CDR3 reads CASSVGQSSYNEQFF. The CDR3 nucleotides are TGCGCCAGCAGCGTGGGACAAAGCTCCTACAATGAGCAGTTCTTC.

This clonotype was counted a single time. The chain couples TRBV2 to TRBJ2-3, with D perhaps TRBD2 (6 bases). CDR3 length: 14 amino acids. CDR1 and CDR2 from the germline V gene are SNHLY and FYNNEI. This chain's CDR3 is CASLPGLHTDTQYF. In DNA, the CDR3 is TGTGCTAGCCTGCCGGGACTCCACACAGATACGCAGTATTTT.

The chain has TRBV10-3 and TRBJ2-7; D remains unclear. Looked up from germline, CDR1 is ENHRY and CDR2 is SYGVKD. V was trimmed by 3 bases and J by 2 bases, leaving 8 bases between them. CDR3 size: 13 residues. The CDR3 sequence: CAISENRPYEQYF. CDR3 nucleotide sequence: TGTGCCATCAGTGAAAACAGACCCTACGAGCAGTACTTC.

This clonotype has at least ten counts. The chain joins TRBV18 to TRBJ1-2; the match to TRBD1 covers 7 bases. The germline V gene has CDR1 KGHSH and CDR2 LQKENI. Germline trimming cut 2 bases from V and 2 bases from J; bases unmatched to any gene: 8. The CDR3 consists of 16 residues. The CDR3 DNA reads as TGTGCCAGCTCACCAGGAACCGGGACAGCAAACTATGGCTACACCTTC. It codes for CASSPGTGTANYGYTF.

This clonotype appeared once. J is TRBJ1-5 and V is TRBV11-3; TRBD1 is a possible D gene (6 bases). The CDR3 extends over 13 amino acids. With 1 base removed from V and 8 bases from J, the gap between germline ends came to 9 bases. Germline CDR1 reads SGHNT; CDR2 reads YENEEA. The CDR3 reads CASSLGQGKPQHF. CDR3 nucleotides: TGTGCCAGCAGCTTAGGGCAGGGGAAGCCCCAGCATTTT.

This clonotype is deemed large. The genes are TRBV13 and TRBJ2-7; 13 positions match TRBD2. The ends lost 5 bases at V and 6 bases at J; junction bases unmatched: 13. Germline CDR1 and CDR2: PRHDT and FYEKMQ (reference sequence). The CDR3 runs to 17 residues. Here the CDR3 reads CASSEEGVGTSGTEQYF. Written as DNA, the CDR3 is TGTGCCAGCAGCGAAGAGGGGGTTGGGACTAGCGGGACCGAGCAGTACTTC.

This chain connects TRBV12-3 or TRBV12-4 to TRBJ2-1; 8 bases align to TRBD2. This CDR3 region has 16 residues. V dropped 6 bases and J dropped 2; count of bases not matched to a gene: 9. The CDR3 sequence: CASSPSGGGPYNEQFF. The CDR3 region has the DNA TGTGCCAGCAGCCCGTCGGGGGGGGGTCCCTACAATGAGCAGTTCTTC.

This clonotype was seen many times. The chain recombines TRBV27 with TRBJ1-5; tentatively, D is TRBD1 (5 bases). Trimming stripped 3 bases from V and 4 bases from J, with 10 bases between. The length of the CDR3 is 14 residues. CDR1 MNHEY and CDR2 SMNVEV come from the germline V gene (reference sequence). In DNA, the CDR3 is TGTGCCAGCAGTTTGCGGGGGTGGAATCAGCCCCAGCATTTT. Translating gives CASSLRGWNQPQHF.

Details on this clonotype: Just one base apart from a much larger clone, this may be a read error. This chain joins TRBV3-1 and TRBJ1-3; D is unresolved. The CDR3 is 14 residues long. The ends were cut back, 0 bases at V and 0 bases at J, with 3 bases in the middle. Germline V lookup: CDR1 LGHDT, CDR2 YNNKEL (reference sequence). The CDR3 bases are TGTGCCAGCAGCCAAGAGTCCTCTGGAAACACCATATATTTT. Translation: CASSQESSGNTIYF.

This clonotype was seen many times. The chain employs TRBV7-2 and TRBJ1-1; D perhaps matches TRBD1 (6 bases). The CDR3 is made up of 16 amino acids. Per the germline V gene, CDR1 is SGHTA and CDR2 is FQGNSA. With 3 bases removed from V and 0 bases from J, the gap between germline ends came to 14 bases. The CDR3 region is CASSLSIGTLNTEAFF. The CDR3 nucleotides read TGTGCCAGCAGCTTGTCGATCGGGACACTGAACACTGAAGCTTTCTTT. Combining the CDR3 with reference TRBV7-2 and TRBJ1-1 gives the whole variable domain GAGVSQSPSNKVTEKGKDVELRCDPISGHTALYWYRQSLGQGLEFLIYFQGNSAPDKSGLPSDRFSAERTGGSVSTLTIQRTQQEDSAVYLCASSLSIGTLNTEAFFGQGTRLTVV.

The rearrangement links TRBV20-1 to TRBJ1-4, with 8 bases aligning to TRBD1. The CDR3 is made up of 16 amino acids. Germline-derived CDR1 and CDR2 are DFQATT and SNEGSKA (reference sequence). Trimming removed 5 bases from V and 4 bases from J; junction bases left unmatched: 12. The CDR3 region is CSAPSVPGQVNEKLFF. In DNA, the CDR3 is TGCAGTGCTCCATCAGTCCCGGGACAGGTTAATGAAAAACTGTTTTTT.